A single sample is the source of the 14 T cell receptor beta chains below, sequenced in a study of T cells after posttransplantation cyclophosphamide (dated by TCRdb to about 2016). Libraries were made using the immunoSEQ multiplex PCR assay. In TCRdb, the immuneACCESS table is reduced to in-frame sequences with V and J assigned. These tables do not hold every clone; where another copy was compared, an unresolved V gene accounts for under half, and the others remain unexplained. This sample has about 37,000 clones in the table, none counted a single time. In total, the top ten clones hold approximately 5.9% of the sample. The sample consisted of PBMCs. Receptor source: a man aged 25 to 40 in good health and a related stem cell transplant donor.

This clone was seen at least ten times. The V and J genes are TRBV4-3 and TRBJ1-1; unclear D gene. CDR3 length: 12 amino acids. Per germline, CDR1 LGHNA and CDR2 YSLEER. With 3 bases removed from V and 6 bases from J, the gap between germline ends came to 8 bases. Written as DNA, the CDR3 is TGCGCCAGCAGCCATGGCAGGTCTGAAGCTTTCTTT. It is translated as CASSHGRSEAFF.

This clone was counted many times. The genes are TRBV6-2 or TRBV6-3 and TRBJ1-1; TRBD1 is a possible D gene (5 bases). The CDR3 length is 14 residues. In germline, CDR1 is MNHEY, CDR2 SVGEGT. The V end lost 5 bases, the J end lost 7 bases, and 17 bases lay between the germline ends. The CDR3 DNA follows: TGTGCCAGCAGTCAACGGGGGGGGTTAAGTGAAGCTTTCTTT. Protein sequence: CASSQRGGLSEAFF.

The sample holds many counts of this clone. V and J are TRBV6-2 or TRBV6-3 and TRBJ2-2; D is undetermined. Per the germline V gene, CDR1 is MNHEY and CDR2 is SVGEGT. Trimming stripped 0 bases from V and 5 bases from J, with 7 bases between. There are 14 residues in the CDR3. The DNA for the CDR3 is TGTGCCAGCAGTTACTCGAGCAGGACCGGGGAGCTGTTTTTT. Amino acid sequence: CASSYSSRTGELFF.

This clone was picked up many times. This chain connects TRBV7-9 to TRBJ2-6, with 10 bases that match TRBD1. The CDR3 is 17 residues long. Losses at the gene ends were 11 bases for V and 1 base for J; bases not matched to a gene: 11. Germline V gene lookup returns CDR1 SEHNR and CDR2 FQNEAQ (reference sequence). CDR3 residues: CASGGDRGGSGANVLTF. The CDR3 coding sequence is TGTGCCTCCGGGGGGGACAGGGGTGGGTCTGGGGCCAACGTCCTGACTTTC.

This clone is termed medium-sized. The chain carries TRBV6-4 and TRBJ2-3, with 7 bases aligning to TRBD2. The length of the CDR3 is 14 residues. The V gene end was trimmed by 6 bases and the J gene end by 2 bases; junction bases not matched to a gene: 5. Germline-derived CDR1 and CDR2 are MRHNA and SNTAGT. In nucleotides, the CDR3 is TGTGCCAGCAGGGGCGGGAGCCCCACAGATACGCAGTATTTT. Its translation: CASRGGSPTDTQYF.

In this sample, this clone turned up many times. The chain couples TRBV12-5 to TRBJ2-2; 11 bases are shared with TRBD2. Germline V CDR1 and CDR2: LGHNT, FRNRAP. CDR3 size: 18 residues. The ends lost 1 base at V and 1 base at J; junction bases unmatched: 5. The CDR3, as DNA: TGTGCTAGTGGTTTGGACCCCCTAGCGGGGGGGAACACCGGGGAGCTGTTTTTT. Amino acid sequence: CASGLDPLAGGNTGELFF. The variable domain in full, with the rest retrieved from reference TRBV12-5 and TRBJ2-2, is DARVTQTPRHKVTEMGQEVTMRCQPILGHNTVFWYRQTMMQGLELLAYFRNRAPLDDSGMPKDRFSAEMPDATLATLKIQPSEPRDSAVYFCASGLDPLAGGNTGELFFGEGSRLTVL.

The CDR3 sequence: CAGSAGLATGELFF. CDR3 coding DNA: TGTGCCGGCTCCGCGGGACTAGCTACCGGGGAGCTGTTTTTT. The chain is built from TRBV19 and TRBJ2-2; 9 bases agree with TRBD2. The J segment lost 5 bases and the V segment lost 11 bases, leaving 9 bases of the junction unmatched. Germline loops: CDR1 LNHDA, CDR2 SQIVND (reference sequence). This CDR3 spans 14 amino acids.

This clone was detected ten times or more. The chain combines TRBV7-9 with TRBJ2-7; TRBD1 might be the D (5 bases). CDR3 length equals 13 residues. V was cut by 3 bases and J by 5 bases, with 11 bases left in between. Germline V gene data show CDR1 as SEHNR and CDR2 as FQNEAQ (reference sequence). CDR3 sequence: CASSFAARDEQYF. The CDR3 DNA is TGTGCCAGCAGCTTCGCCGCCAGGGACGAGCAGTACTTC.

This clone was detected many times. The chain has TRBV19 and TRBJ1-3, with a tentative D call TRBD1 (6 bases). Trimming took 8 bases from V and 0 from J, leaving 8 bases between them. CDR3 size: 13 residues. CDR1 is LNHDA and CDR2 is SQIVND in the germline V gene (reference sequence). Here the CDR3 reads CASRQASGNTIYF. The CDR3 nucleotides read TGTGCCAGTCGACAGGCCTCTGGAAACACCATATATTTT.

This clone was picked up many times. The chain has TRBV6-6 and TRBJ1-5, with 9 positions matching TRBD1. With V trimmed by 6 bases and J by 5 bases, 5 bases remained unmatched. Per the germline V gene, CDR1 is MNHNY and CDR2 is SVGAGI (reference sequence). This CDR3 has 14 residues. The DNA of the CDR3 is TGTGCCAGCAGACCTCGACAGGGGGATCAGCCCCAGCATTTT. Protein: CASRPRQGDQPQHF.

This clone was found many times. CDR3 loop: CASSTQGASEQYF. The CDR3 DNA follows: TGTGCCAGCAGCACCCAGGGGGCGAGCGAGCAGTACTTC. The genes are TRBV5-6 and TRBJ2-7; 8 bases agree with TRBD1. The V segment lost 4 bases and the J segment 6 bases; nucleotides outside the gene matches: 6. Per the germline V gene, CDR1 is SGHDT and CDR2 is YYEEEE. CDR3 length: 13 residues.

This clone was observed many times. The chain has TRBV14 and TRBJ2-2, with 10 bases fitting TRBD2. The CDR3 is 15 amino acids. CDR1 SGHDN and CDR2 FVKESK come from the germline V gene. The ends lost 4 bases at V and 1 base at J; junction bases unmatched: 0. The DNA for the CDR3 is TGTGCCAGCAGCCGACTAGCGGGGAACACCGGGGAGCTGTTTTTT. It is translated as CASSRLAGNTGELFF.

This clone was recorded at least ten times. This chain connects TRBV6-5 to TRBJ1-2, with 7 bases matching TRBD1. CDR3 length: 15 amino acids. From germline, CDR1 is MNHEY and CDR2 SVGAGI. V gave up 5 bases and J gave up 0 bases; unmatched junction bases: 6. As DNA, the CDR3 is TGTGCCAGCAGTCAGACAGGGCCCCCTAACTATGGCTACACCTTC. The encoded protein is CASSQTGPPNYGYTF.

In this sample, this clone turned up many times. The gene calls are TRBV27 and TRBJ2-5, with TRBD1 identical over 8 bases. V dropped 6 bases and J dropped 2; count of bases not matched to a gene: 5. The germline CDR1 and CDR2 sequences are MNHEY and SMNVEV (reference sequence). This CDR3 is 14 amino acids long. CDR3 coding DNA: TGTGCCAGCAGCGGACAGGGAAGGCAAGAGACCCAGTACTTC. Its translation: CASSGQGRQETQYF.